This T cell receptor (beta chain) was retrieved from a study of blood T cell repertoires in COVID-19. The CDR3 runs 13 residues. CDR1 and CDR2 (germline): LNHDA, SQIVND (reference sequence). The V end lost 5 bases, the J end lost 4 bases, and 12 bases lay between the germline ends. This clone was picked up one time. Original handling: By means of reference gene primer amplification, nucleated cell counts were estimated. The repertoire was sequenced with immunoSEQ multiplex PCR; TCRdb's copy has only in-frame clones and lacks some. V and J calls and clone size are those listed in that table; D and trimming were worked out from the DNA. The top ten hold 1.9% of the sample, which has fewer than 200,000 clones, roughly nine tenths seen once.

This TCR derives from a man younger than 35 who had recovered from COVID-19. The rearrangement uses TRBV19 and TRBJ2-7, with D possibly matching TRBD2 (6 bases). Sample: peripheral blood. CDR3 amino acids: CASSLRDWYEQYF. The CDR3 bases are TGTGCCAGTAGTTTGAGGGACTGGTACGAGCAGTACTTC.